This is a list of T cell receptor beta chains from one sample in a study of cytomegalovirus exposure and HLA in healthy donors. This table comes from immunoSEQ multiplex PCR, and its TCRdb copy is limited to in-frame clones, with some not included. The table has 90,000 to 100,000 clones, around a tenth seen once. The sample comprised PBMCs. The origin of the receptors is a man aged 45 to 65 in good health and CMV-seropositive. CDR3s include the opening cysteine and the closing phenylalanine or tryptophan. D genes are given only for firm matches. For some rows the clone size is stated as once, few or many, or as a class when expanded; others skip it.

TRBJ2-3	TRBV27	TRBD2	few	TGTGCCAGCAGTAGTACGTCGGGACTAGCTGTCATCCGGAAAGATACGCAGTATTTT	CASSSTSGLAVIRKDTQYF
TRBJ1-1	TRBV11-2	TRBD1	.	TGTGCCAGCAGCTTAGATGTGGGACAGGGGGTCAAGAACACTGAAGCTTTCTTT	CASSLDVGQGVKNTEAFF
TRBJ1-2	TRBV30	TRBD1	.	TGTGCCTGGAGGAGGGAGTTAGGGGGCAACTATGGCTACACCTTC	CAWRRELGGNYGYTF
TRBJ2-7	TRBV5-5	TRBD1	.	TGTGCCAGCAGCTTTTACCAGGGGGTCAGGTACGAGCAGTACTTC	CASSFYQGVRYEQYF
TRBJ2-7	TRBV27	TRBD1	.	TGTGCCAGCAGGCCAAACAGGGGGCCGGGGGAGCAGTACTTC	CASRPNRGPGEQYF
TRBJ1-1	TRBV27	TRBD1	.	TGTGCCAGCAGGATCCGGGACAGGGTCACTGAAGCTTTCTTT	CASRIRDRVTEAFF
TRBJ2-1	TRBV6-1	.	.	TGTGCCAGCAGTGAAATGGGAGGTCACAATGAGCAGTTCTTC	CASSEMGGHNEQFF
TRBJ2-2	TRBV25-1	TRBD1	few	TGTGCCAGCAGGGAAACAGGGGGCGGTTGGACCGGGGAGCTGTTTTTT	CASRETGGGWTGELFF
TRBJ2-5	TRBV6-1	TRBD2	.	TGTGCCAGCAGTGCAGCGGGAGCGGGGACCCAGTACTTC	CASSAAGAGTQYF
TRBJ2-7	TRBV28	TRBD1	.	TGTGCCAGCAGCCCGGGACAGGGAGGGTTCTACGAGCAGTACTTC	CASSPGQGGFYEQYF
TRBJ2-7	TRBV6-6	.	.	TGTGCCAGCAGTTACTCACTCAGAGGCTACGAGCAGTACTTC	CASSYSLRGYEQYF
TRBJ2-7	TRBV29-1	TRBD1	.	TGCAGCGGTACCACAGGGGGCGGTTACGAGCAGTACTTC	CSGTTGGGYEQYF
TRBJ2-7	TRBV27	.	few	TGTGCCAGCAGTATCGGTAAAAAGTACTTC	CASSIGKKYF
TRBJ1-1	TRBV10-3	.	few	TGTGCCATCAGACAGGGCACTATGAACACTGAAGCTTTCTTT	CAIRQGTMNTEAFF
TRBJ1-1	TRBV28	.	.	TGTGCCAGCGGCCCCGGAGGGGATTTAGGTTTTATGGAAGCTTTCTTT	CASGPGGDLGFMEAFF
TRBJ2-7	TRBV27	.	few	TGTGCCAGCAGTTTATCTCCCGCCTACGAGCAGTACTTC	CASSLSPAYEQYF
TRBJ1-2	TRBV28	TRBD1	few	TGTGCCAGCAGTTTAAGCCGACAGGGAACCCACTATGGCTACACCTTC	CASSLSRQGTHYGYTF
TRBJ1-1	TRBV7-8	TRBD1	.	TGTGCCAGCAGCTTAGCGGGACAGGGTACTGAAGCTTTCTTT	CASSLAGQGTEAFF
TRBJ1-5	TRBV5-8	.	many	TGTGCCAGCAGCTTGCTTGGGCAGAGCAATCAGCCCCAGCATTTT	CASSLLGQSNQPQHF
TRBJ1-3	TRBV28	TRBD1	.	TGTGCCAGCACCCCCGGACAGGGTCTTTGGTTGGGAAACACCATATATTTT	CASTPGQGLWLGNTIYF
TRBJ1-1	TRBV6-6	.	few	TGTGCCAGCACCCAATTCGGACAGATGAACACTGAAGCTTTCTTT	CASTQFGQMNTEAFF
TRBJ1-1	TRBV6-6	TRBD1	.	TGTGCCAGCAACACCGGGACAGGGGACATTGAAGCTTTCTTT	CASNTGTGDIEAFF
TRBJ1-3	TRBV5-4	.	few	TGTGCCAGCAGCTTTACAGGGACTGGAAACACCATATATTTT	CASSFTGTGNTIYF
TRBJ2-3	TRBV9	TRBD2	.	TGTGCCAGCAGCGTTGCGGCGGGAGTTGGAGATACGCAGTATTTT	CASSVAAGVGDTQYF
TRBJ2-7	TRBV5-1	TRBD1	few	TGCGCCAGCAGCTTAGGGACAGGGGACGAGCAGTACTTC	CASSLGTGDEQYF
TRBJ2-2	TRBV7-3	.	.	TGTGCCAGCAGCTTATTAGTCACCGGGGAGCTGTTTTTT	CASSLLVTGELFF
TRBJ1-5	TRBV28	TRBD1	few	TGTGCCAGCAGTTTAATGACAGGGGGAGGTCAGCCCCAGCATTTT	CASSLMTGGGQPQHF
TRBJ1-2	TRBV6-5	TRBD1	few	TGTGCCAGCAGTTACGCGAATCCAGGGGGCGGCTACACCTTC	CASSYANPGGGYTF
TRBJ2-3	TRBV6-1	.	few	TGTGCCAGCAGTGACCTAAGGGAGGGCACAGATACGCAGTATTTT	CASSDLREGTDTQYF
TRBJ1-1	TRBV27	TRBD1	few	TGTGCCAGCAGTTCATCCCCTTTACGGATGACAGGGGGACTTTTGAACACTGAAGCTTTCTTT	CASSSSPLRMTGGLLNTEAFF
TRBJ2-3	TRBV29-1	TRBD1	few	TGCAGCACACGGACAGGGGGGGCAGATACGCAGTATTTT	CSTRTGGADTQYF
TRBJ1-1	TRBV5-8	.	few	TGTGCCAGCAGCTCGGTCTTACCCCCTCGGGACACTGAAGCTTTCTTT	CASSSVLPPRDTEAFF
TRBJ2-5	TRBV20-1	.	few	TGCAGTGCTTCACAAGAGACCCAGTACTTC	CSASQETQYF
TRBJ1-2	TRBV12-5	.	few	TGTGCTAGTGGGCAGCAAGGGGGCTATGGCTACACCTTC	CASGQQGGYGYTF
TRBJ2-5	TRBV6-6	TRBD1	.	TGTGCCAGCAGGACGGGACAGGGCTATTTGGCGACCCAGTACTTC	CASRTGQGYLATQYF
TRBJ1-5	TRBV6-5	.	.	TGTGCCAGCAGTTATTCTCAGGGGAGCGCTCAGCCCCAGAATTTT	CASSYSQGSAQPQNF
TRBJ1-4	TRBV6-1	TRBD1	many	TGTGCCAGCAGTGTAGGACAGGGGGCGGCTAATGAAAAACTGTTTTTT	CASSVGQGAANEKLFF
TRBJ1-4	TRBV28	.	many	TGTGCCAGCAGTTTGCGAGCAGGAAAACTGTTTTTT	CASSLRAGKLFF
TRBJ2-4	TRBV6-6	.	few	TGTGCCAGCAGGGGGACGGGGGATTTAGCCAAAAACATTCAGTACTTC	CASRGTGDLAKNIQYF
TRBJ2-3	TRBV2	.	few	TGTGCCAGCAGTTCCAGAAGCGGCAGCACAGATACGCAGTATTTT	CASSSRSGSTDTQYF
TRBJ2-3	TRBV28	TRBD1	few	TGTGCCAGCAGTTTATATACACAGGGGGCGAGAAGCACAGATACGCAGTATTTT	CASSLYTQGARSTDTQYF
TRBJ1-5	TRBV4-1	.	few	TGCGCCAGCAGCCAGTTTGAGTTCGGTAGCGGGAGACAGCCCCAGCATTTT	CASSQFEFGSGRQPQHF
TRBJ2-7	TRBV4-2	.	.	TGTGCCAGCAGTCTAAAACAGGGTACGTACGAGCAGTACTTC	CASSLKQGTYEQYF
TRBJ2-1	TRBV27	TRBD1	few	TGTGCCAGCAGTCTCGGGACAGGGAGGTACAATGAGCAGTTCTTC	CASSLGTGRYNEQFF
TRBJ1-5	TRBV21-1	.	few	TGTGCCAGCAGCAAAGTATTTGACTTTTGTACGTCCCATCAGCCCCAGCATTTT	CASSKVFDFCTSHQPQHF
TRBJ2-7	TRBV28	.	few	TGTGCCAGCAGTTTATCCTCGACAGCAACCTACGAGCAGTACTTC	CASSLSSTATYEQYF
TRBJ2-5	TRBV7-9	TRBD2	few	TGTGCCAGCAGCCCTATAGCGGGTTACCAAGAGACCCAGTACTTC	CASSPIAGYQETQYF
TRBJ1-4	TRBV4-2	.	many	TGTGCCAGCAGCCCCGACAGGATGGGGGAAAAACTGTTTTTT	CASSPDRMGEKLFF